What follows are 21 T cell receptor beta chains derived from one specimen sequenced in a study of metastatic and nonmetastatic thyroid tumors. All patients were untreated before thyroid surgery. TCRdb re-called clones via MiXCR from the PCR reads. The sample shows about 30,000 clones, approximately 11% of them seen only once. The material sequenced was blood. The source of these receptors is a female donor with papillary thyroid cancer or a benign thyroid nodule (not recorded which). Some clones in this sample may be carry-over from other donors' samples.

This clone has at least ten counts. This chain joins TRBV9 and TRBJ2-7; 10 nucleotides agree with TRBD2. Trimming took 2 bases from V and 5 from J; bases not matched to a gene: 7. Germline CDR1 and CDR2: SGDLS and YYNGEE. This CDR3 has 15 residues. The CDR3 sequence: CASSVRAGGIHEQYF. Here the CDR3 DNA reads TGTGCCAGCAGCGTTAGAGCGGGAGGGATCCACGAGCAGTACTTC.

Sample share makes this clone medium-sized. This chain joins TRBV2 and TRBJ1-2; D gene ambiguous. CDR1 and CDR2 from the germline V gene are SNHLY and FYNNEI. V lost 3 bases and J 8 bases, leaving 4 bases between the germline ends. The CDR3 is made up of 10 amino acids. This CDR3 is CASSEMGYTF. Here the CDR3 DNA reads TGTGCCAGCAGTGAGATGGGCTACACCTTC.

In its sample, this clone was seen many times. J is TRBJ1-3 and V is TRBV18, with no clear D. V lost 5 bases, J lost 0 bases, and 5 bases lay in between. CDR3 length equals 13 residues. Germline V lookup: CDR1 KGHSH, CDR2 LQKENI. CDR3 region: CASSRDSGNTIYF. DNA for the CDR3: TGTGCCAGCTCAAGGGACTCTGGAAACACCATATATTTT. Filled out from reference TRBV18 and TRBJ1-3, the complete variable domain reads NAGVMQNPRHLVRRRGQEARLRCSPMKGHSHVYWYRQLPEEGLKFMVYLQKENIIDESGMPKERFSAEFPKEGPSILRIQQVVRGDSAAYFCASSRDSGNTIYFGEGSWLTVV.

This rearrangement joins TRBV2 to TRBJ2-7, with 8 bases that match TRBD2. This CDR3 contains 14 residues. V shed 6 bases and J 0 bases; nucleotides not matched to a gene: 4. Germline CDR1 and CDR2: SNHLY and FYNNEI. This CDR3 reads CASSLAGSSYEQYF. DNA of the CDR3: TGTGCCAGCAGCTTAGCGGGATCCTCCTACGAGCAGTACTTC.

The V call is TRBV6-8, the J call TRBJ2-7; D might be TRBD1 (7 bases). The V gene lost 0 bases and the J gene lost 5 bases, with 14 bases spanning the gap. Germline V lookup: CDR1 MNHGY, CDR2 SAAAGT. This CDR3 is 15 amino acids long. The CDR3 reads CASSYSGGQRDEQYF. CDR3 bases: TGTGCCAGCAGTTACTCCGGGGGACAGAGGGACGAGCAGTACTTC.

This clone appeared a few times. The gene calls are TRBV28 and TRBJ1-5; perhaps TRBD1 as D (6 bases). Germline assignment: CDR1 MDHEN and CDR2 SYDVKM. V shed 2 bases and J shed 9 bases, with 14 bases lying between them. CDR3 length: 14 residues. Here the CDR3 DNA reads TGTGCCAGCAGTTTAGGTGCAGGGGCCACGCCCCAGCATTTT. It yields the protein CASSLGAGATPQHF.

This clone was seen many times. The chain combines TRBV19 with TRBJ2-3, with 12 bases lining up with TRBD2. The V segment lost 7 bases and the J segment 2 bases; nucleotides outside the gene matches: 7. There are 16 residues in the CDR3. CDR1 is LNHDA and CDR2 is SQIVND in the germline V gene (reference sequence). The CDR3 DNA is TGTGCCAGTAAAAGACTAGCGGGAGCCGACACAGATACGCAGTATTTT. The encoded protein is CASKRLAGADTDTQYF.

CDR3 amino acids: CASSRTGTSGGLSNEQYF. The CDR3 bases are TGTGCCAGCAGTAGGACCGGGACTAGCGGGGGGCTTTCAAACGAGCAGTACTTC. The gene calls are TRBV27 and TRBJ2-7, with TRBD2 matching 15 bases. There are 18 residues in the CDR3. V shed 5 bases, J shed 5 bases, and the junction held 13 bases outside the gene matches. Per germline, CDR1 MNHEY and CDR2 SMNVEV (reference sequence).

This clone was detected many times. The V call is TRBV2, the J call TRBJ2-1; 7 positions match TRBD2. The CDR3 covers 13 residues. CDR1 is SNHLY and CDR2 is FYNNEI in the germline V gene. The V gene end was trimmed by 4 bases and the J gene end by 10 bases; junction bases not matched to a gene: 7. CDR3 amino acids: CASSGGGSGEQFF. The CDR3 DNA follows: TGTGCCAGCAGTGGGGGGGGGTCAGGGGAGCAGTTCTTC.

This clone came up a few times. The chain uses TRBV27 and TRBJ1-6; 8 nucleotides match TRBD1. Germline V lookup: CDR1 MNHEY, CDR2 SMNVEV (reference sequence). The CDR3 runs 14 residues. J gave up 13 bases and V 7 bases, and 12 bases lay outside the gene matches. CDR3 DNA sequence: TGTGCCAGCAACCAACAGGGGGATGGTACTCCCCTCCACTTT. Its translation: CASNQQGDGTPLHF.

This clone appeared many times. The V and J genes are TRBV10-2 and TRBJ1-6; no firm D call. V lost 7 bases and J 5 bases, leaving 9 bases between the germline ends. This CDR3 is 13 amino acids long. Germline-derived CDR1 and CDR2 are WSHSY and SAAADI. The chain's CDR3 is CASIRSDNSPLHF. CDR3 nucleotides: TGCGCCAGCATACGGTCCGATAATTCACCCCTCCACTTT.

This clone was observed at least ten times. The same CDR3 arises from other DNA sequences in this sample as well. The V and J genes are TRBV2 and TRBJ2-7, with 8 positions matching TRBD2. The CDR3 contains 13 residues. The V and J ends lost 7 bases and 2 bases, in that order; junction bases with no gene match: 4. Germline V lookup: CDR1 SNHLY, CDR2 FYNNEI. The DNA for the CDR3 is TGTGCCAGCATCACTAGCGGCCCCTACGAGCAGTACTTC. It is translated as CASITSGPYEQYF.

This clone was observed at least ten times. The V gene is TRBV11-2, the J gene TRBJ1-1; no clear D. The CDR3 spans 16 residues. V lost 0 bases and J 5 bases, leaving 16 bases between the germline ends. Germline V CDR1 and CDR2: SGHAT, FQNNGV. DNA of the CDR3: TGTGCCAGCAGCTTAGATCCGCGGGTAGATAGAACTGAAGCTTTCTTT. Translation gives CASSLDPRVDRTEAFF.

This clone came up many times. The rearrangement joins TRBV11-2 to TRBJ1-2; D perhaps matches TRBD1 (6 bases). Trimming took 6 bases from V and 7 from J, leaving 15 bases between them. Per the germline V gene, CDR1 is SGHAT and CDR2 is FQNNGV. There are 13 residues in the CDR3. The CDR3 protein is CASSRGAEGGYTF. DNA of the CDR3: TGTGCCAGCAGTAGGGGGGCGGAAGGTGGCTACACCTTC.

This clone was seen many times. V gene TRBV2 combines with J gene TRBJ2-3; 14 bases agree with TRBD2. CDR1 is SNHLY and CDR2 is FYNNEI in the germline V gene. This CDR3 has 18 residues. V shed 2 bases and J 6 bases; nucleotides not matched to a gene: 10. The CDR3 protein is CASSESVGTSGRADTQYF. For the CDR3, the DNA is TGTGCCAGCAGTGAAAGTGTTGGGACTAGCGGGAGAGCGGATACGCAGTATTTT. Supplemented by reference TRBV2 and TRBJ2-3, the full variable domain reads EPEVTQTPSHQVTQMGQEVILRCVPISNHLYFYWYRQILGQKVEFLVSFYNNEISEKSEIFDDQFSVERPDGSNFTLKIRSTKLEDSAMYFCASSESVGTSGRADTQYFGPGTRLTVL.

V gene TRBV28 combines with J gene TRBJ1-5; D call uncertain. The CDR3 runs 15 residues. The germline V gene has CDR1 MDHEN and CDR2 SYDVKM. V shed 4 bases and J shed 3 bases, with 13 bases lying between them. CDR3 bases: TGTGCCAGCAGTTCGTCACCGGAAAACAATCAGCCCCAGCATTTT. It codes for CASSSSPENNQPQHF.

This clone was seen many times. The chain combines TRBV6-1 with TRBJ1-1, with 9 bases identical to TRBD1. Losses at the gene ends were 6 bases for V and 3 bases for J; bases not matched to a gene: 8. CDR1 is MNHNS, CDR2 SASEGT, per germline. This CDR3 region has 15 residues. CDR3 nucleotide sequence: TGTGCCAGCAGGTTGGACAGGGGAAGGTACACTGAAGCTTTCTTT. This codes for CASRLDRGRYTEAFF.

CDR3 region: CSVVWLAGDSQYF. The CDR3 DNA reads as TGCAGCGTTGTGTGGCTAGCGGGAGATTCCCAGTACTTC. The chain employs TRBV29-1 and TRBJ2-5; TRBD2 aligns across 10 bases. With 4 bases clipped from V and 9 bases from J, the junction kept 8 bases outside the gene matches. The CDR3 has 13 residues. Germline CDR1 SQVTM, CDR2 ANQGSEA.

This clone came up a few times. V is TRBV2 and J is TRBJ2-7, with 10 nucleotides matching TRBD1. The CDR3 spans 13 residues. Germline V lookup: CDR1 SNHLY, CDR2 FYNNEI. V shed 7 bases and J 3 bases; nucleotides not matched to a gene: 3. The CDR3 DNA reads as TGTGCCAGCAAGGACAGGGGGTTCTACGAGCAGTACTTC. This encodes CASKDRGFYEQYF.

The CDR3 reads CASSQKVNTEAFF. CDR3 DNA sequence: TGTGCCAGCAGCCAAAAGGTGAACACTGAAGCTTTCTTT. The chain joins TRBV3-1 to TRBJ1-1; no clear D gene. This CDR3 comprises 13 residues. Germline CDR1 and CDR2: LGHDT and YNNKEL (reference sequence). Trimming cost V 2 bases and J 0 bases, with 4 bases left between them. Together with reference TRBV3-1 and TRBJ1-1, the CDR3 gives the full variable domain: DTAVSQTPKYLVTQMGNDKSIKCEQNLGHDTMYWYKQDSKKFLKIMFSYNNKELIINETVPNRFSPKSPDKAHLNLHINSLELGDSAVYFCASSQKVNTEAFFGQGTRLTVV.

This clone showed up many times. CDR3 protein: CASSPRTSGRAAEQFF. CDR3 in DNA: TGTGCCAGCAGCCCGAGAACTAGCGGGAGGGCCGCTGAGCAGTTCTTC. J is TRBJ2-1 and V is TRBV5-6; the match to TRBD2 covers 13 bases. Germline trimming cut 4 bases from V and 9 bases from J; bases unmatched to any gene: 10. Per the germline V gene, CDR1 is SGHDT and CDR2 is YYEEEE. CDR3 length equals 16 residues.